This TCR beta chain comes out of a study of blood T cell repertoires in COVID-19. This table comes from immunoSEQ multiplex PCR, and its TCRdb copy is limited to in-frame clones, with some not included. The profile shows over 200,000 clones, over 80% of them singletons. The CDR3 extends over 17 amino acids. Trimming at V came to 3 bases and at J to 0 bases, leaving 9 bases not matched to a gene. CDR1 and CDR2 from the germline V gene are SGHDN and FVKESK. The chain carries TRBV14 and TRBJ2-7; 9 nucleotides match TRBD1. The sequence came from a woman aged 25-40 years with COVID-19, enrolled during active disease. Sequencing was carried out using peripheral blood. CDR3 nucleotide sequence: TGTGCCAGCAGCCATCCCCCGGGACAGGGCCGCTCCTACGAGCAGTACTTC. The encoded protein is CASSHPPGQGRSYEQYF.